The clone carrying this TCR beta chain occurred many times. This sample is part of a study of early T cells in non-severe SARS-CoV-2 infection. The germline V gene encodes CDR1 SGHRS and CDR2 YFSETQ. There are 14 residues in the CDR3. With 2 bases removed from V and 1 base from J, the gap between germline ends came to 8 bases. Individual cDNA molecules each received unique molecular identifiers attached to them. TCRdb processed the 5' RACE reads anew with MiXCR; each CDR3 protein has one entry. The data contain 69,000 or so distinct CDR3 sequences, more than 3.5% of them singletons. Sequenced here: whole blood, sampled at baseline. The chain has TRBV5-1 and TRBJ2-3; D unclear. The receptor was isolated from an adult who was a healthcare worker with PCR-confirmed SARS-CoV-2 infection or an uninfected control (not recorded which). The donor label of this sample is uncertain. The CDR3 DNA sequence: TGCGCCAGCAGCTTTAGCTTGGGCACAGATACGCAGTATTTT. This codes for CASSFSLGTDTQYF.